This T cell receptor (beta chain) was sequenced for a study of somatic mutations in cytotoxic T cells in rheumatoid arthritis. Sequencing used immunoSEQ multiplex PCR; TCRdb keeps in-frame clones, though not all of them. This repertoire shows 5,500 to 8,500 clones, 60% found once; its top ten account for roughly a quarter. The sample holds one count of this clone. The CDR3 extends over 15 amino acids. V lost 5 bases to trimming and J lost 5 bases, with 18 bases between them. Germline V gene data show CDR1 as SGHAT and CDR2 as FQDESV (reference sequence). This receptor was taken from a woman between 40 and 55 years old in good health. Sequenced: CD8+ T cells sorted from blood. The chain recombines TRBV11-1 with TRBJ2-5; possibly TRBD1 or TRBD2 for D (6 bases each). The CDR3 is CASSTWRGTGETQYF. The CDR3 nucleotides are TGTGCCAGCAGCACGTGGCGGGGCACAGGGGAGACCCAGTACTTC.